This T cell receptor (beta chain) was obtained from a study of shared clonotypes between healthy human individuals. Trimming took off 2 bases at V and 2 bases at J, with 3 bases between the two ends. The CDR3 contains 11 residues. CDR1 is DFQATT, CDR2 SNEGSKA, per germline (reference sequence). Generated by immunoSEQ multiplex PCR, the TCRdb table keeps only in-frame clones and is missing some. This table holds around 2.5 million clones, roughly 93% found once. Healthy HIV-negative adults without recent acute infections or vaccinations served as donors. Caucasian adults living in Nashville, Tennessee, provided all samples. Whole-study results and caveats: Naive CD4 clonotypes overlapped across a handful of donors at roughly 4.5%. Owing to a small donor count, the genetic and exposure-history diversity represented was limited.

For this clone: Its target is unknown. Other DNA sequences in the same sample also yield this CDR3.

This TCR derives from a man in his late teens or twenties in good health. Some clones in this sample may be carry-over from other donors' samples. The sample was naive CD4+ T cells from PBMCs. The subset: CD45RA+ positively selected. The gene calls are TRBV20-1 and TRBJ2-5; no reliable D call. The CDR3 loop reads CSARNQETQYF. In DNA form, the CDR3 reads TGCAGTGCTAGAAATCAAGAGACCCAGTACTTC.